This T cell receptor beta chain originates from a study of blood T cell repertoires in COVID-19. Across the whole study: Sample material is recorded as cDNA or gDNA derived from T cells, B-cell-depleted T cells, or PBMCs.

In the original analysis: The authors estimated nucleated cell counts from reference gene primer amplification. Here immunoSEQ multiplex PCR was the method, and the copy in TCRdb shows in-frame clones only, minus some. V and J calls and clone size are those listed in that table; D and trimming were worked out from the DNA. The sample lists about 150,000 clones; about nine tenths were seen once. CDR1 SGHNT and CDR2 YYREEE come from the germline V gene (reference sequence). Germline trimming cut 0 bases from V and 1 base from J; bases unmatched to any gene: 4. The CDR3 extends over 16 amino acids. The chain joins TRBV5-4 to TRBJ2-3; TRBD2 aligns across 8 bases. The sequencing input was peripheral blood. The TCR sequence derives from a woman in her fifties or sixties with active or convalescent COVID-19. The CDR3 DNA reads TGTGCCAGCAGCTTGGGAGTTAGCGGGGGCACAGATACGCAGTATTTT. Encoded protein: CASSLGVSGGTDTQYF.